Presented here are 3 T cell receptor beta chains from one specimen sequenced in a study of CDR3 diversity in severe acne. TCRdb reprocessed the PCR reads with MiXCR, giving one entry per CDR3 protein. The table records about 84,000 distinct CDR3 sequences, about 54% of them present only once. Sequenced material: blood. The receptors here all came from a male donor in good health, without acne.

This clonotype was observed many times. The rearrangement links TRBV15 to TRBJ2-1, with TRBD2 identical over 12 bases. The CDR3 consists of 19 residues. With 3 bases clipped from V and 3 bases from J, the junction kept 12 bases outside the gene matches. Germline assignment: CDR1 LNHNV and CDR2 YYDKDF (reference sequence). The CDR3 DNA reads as TGTGCCACCAGCAGCACTACGGGACTAGCGGGTGAGGGCTACAATGAGCAGTTCTTC. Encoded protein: CATSSTTGLAGEGYNEQFF.

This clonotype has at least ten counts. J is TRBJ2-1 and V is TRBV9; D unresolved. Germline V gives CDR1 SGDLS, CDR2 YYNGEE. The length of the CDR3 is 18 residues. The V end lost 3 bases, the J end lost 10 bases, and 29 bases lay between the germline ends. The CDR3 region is CASSGASSAASFRLEQFF. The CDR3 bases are TGTGCCAGCAGCGGAGCAAGCTCGGCGGCATCTTTCAGACTGGAGCAGTTCTTC.

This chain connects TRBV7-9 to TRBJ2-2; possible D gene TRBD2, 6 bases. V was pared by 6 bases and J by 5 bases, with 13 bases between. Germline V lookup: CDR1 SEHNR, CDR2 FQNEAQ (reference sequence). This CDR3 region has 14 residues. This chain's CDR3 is CASSPRGGTGELFF. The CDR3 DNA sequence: TGTGCCAGCAGTCCTCGGGGAGGAACCGGGGAGCTGTTTTTT.